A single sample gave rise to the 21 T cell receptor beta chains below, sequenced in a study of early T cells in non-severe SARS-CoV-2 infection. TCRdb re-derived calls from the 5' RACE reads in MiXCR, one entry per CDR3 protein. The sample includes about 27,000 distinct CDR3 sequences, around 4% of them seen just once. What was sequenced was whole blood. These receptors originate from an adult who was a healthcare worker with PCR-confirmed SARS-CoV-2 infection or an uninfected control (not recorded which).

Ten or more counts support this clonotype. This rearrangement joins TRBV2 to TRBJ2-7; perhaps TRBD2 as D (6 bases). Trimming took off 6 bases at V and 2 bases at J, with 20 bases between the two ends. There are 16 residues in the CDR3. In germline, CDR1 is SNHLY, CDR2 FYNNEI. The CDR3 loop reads CASRVGRIAETYEQYV. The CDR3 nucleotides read TGTGCCAGCAGGGTTGGGAGAATAGCGGAGACCTACGAGCAGTACGTC.

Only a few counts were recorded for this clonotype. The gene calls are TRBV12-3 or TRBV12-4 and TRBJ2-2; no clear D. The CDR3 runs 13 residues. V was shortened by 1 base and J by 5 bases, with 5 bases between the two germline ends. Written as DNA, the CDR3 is TGTGCCAGCAGTTTAGGCTTAACCGGGGAGCTGTTTTTT. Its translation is CASSLGLTGELFF.

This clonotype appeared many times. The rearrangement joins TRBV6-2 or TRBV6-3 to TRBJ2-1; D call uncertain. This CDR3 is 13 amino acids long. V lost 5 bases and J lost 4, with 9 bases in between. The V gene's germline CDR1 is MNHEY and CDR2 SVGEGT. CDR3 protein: CASSRQLYNEQFF. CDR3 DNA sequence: TGTGCCAGCAGTCGCCAACTTTACAATGAGCAGTTCTTC.

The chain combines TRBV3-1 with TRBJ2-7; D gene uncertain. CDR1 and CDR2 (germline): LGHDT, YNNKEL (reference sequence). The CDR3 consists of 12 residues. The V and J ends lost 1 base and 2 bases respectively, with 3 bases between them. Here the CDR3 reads CASSQGPYEQYF. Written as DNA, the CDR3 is TGTGCCAGCAGCCAAGGTCCCTACGAGCAGTACTTC.

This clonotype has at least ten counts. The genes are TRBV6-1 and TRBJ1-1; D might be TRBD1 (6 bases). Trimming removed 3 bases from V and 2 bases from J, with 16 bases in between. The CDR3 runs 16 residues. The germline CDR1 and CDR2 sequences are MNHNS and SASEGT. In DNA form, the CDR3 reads TGTGCCAGCAGTGATGCCGGGGGCGGCCTTAACACTGAAGCTTTCTTT. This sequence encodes CASSDAGGGLNTEAFF.

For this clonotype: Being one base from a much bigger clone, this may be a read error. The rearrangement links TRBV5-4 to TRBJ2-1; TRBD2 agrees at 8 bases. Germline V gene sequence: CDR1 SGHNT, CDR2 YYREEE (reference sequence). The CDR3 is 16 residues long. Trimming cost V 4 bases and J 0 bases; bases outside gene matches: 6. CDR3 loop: CASSKGLVNSYNEQFF. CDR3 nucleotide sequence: TGTGCCAGCAGCAAGGGACTAGTCAACTCCTACAATGAGCAGTTCTTC.

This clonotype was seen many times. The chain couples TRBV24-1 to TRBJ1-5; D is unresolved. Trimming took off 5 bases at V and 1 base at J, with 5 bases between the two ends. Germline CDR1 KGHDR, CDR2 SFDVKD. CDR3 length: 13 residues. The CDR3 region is CATSVGSNQPQHF. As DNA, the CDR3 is TGTGCCACCAGTGTGGGCAGCAATCAGCCCCAGCATTTT.

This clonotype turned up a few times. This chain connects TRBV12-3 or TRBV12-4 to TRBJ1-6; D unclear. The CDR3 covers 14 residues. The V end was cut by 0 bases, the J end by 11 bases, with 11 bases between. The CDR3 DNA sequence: TGTGCCAGCAGTTTAGCGTCGGACTCGGCACCCCTCCACTTT. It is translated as CASSLASDSAPLHF.

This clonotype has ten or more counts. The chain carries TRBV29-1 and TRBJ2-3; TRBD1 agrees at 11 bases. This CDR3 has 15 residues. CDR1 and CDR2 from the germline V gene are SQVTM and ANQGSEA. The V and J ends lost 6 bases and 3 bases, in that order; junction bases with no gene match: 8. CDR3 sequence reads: CSVGLGQGATDTQYF. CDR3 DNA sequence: TGCAGCGTGGGCCTTGGACAGGGGGCGACAGATACGCAGTATTTT.

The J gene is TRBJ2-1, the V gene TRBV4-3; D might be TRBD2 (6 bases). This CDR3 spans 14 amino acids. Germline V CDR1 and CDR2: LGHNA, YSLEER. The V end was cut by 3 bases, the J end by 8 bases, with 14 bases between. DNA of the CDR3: TGCGCCAGCAGCCAGCAGACTAGTTCCCATGAGCAGTTCTTC. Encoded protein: CASSQQTSSHEQFF.

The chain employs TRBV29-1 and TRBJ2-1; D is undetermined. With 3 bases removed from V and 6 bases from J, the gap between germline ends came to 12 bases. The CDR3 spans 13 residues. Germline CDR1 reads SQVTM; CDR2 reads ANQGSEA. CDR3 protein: CSVEVSIGNEQFF. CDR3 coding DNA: TGCAGCGTTGAGGTTTCGATCGGCAATGAGCAGTTCTTC.

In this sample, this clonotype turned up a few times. CDR3: CASSFRVLTRLTYNEQFF. The CDR3 DNA reads as TGTGCCAGCAGCTTCCGAGTTTTAACCAGGTTGACCTACAATGAGCAGTTCTTC. This chain uses TRBV7-2 with TRBJ2-1; D is unclear. Per germline, CDR1 SGHTA and CDR2 FQGNSA. This CDR3 comprises 18 residues. Trimming shortened V by 3 bases and J by 2 bases, and 20 bases separated the two germline ends. Based on the CDR3 plus reference TRBV7-2 and TRBJ2-1, the full variable domain is GAGVSQSPSNKVTEKGKDVELRCDPISGHTALYWYRQSLGQGLEFLIYFQGNSAPDKSGLPSDRFSAERTGGSVSTLTIQRTQQEDSAVYLCASSFRVLTRLTYNEQFFGPGTRLTVL.

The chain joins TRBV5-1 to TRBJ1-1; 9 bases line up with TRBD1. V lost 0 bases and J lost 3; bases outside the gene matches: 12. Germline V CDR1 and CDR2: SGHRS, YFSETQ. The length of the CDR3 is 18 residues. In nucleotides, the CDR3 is TGCGCCAGCAGCTTGGATTGGACAGGGGCAGCGTGGGACACTGAAGCTTTCTTT. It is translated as CASSLDWTGAAWDTEAFF.

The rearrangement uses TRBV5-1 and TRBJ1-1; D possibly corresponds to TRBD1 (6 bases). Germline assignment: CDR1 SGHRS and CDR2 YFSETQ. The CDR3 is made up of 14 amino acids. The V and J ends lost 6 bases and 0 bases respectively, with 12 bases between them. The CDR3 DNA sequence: TGCGCCAGCAACACAGGGTCCCTGAACACTGAAGCTTTCTTT. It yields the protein CASNTGSLNTEAFF.

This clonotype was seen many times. CDR3 nucleotide sequence: TGCGCCAGCAGCCAAGGACAGGGAAAACAAACTAATGAAAAACTGTTTTTT. It specifies CASSQGQGKQTNEKLFF. V and J are TRBV4-1 and TRBJ1-4; 7 nucleotides match TRBD1. Looked up from germline, CDR1 is MGHRA and CDR2 is YSYEKL. The J segment lost 1 base and the V segment lost 1 base, leaving 6 bases of the junction unmatched. The CDR3 sequence is 17 residues long.

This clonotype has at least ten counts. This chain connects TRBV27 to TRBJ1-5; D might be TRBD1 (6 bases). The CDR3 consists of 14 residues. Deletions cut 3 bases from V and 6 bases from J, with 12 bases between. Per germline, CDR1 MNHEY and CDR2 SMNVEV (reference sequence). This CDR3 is CASSLAGEGQPQHF. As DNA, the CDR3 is TGTGCCAGCAGTTTGGCAGGGGAGGGTCAGCCCCAGCATTTT.

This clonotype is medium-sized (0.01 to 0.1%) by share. Written as DNA, the CDR3 is TGTGCCGTGAGACAAACAGGGTCCTACGAGCAGTACGTC. Amino acid sequence: CAVRQTGSYEQYV. The V gene is TRBV10-3, the J gene TRBJ2-7; TRBD1 is a possible D gene (6 bases). The CDR3 consists of 13 residues. With 11 bases removed from V and 1 base from J, the gap between germline ends came to 15 bases. The germline gives CDR1 ENHRY, CDR2 SYGVKD.

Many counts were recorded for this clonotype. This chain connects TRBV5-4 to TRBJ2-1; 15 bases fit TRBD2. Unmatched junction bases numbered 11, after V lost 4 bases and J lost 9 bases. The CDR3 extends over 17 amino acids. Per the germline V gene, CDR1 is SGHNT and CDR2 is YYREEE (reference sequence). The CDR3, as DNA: TGTGCCAGCAGCGAGGGGACTAGCGGGAGGCGCTTATCTGAGCAGTTCTTC. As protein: CASSEGTSGRRLSEQFF. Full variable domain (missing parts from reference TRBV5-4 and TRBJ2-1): ETGVTQSPTHLIKTRGQQVTLRCSSQSGHNTVSWYQQALGQGPQFIFQYYREEENGRGNFPPRFSGLQFPNYSSELNVNALELDDSALYLCASSEGTSGRRLSEQFFGPGTRLTVL.

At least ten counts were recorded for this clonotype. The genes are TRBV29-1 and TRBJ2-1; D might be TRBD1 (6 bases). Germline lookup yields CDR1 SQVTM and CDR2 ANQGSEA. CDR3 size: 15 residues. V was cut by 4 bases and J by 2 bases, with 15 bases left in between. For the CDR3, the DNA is TGCAGCGTTGTGTTAGGGGGACCTACCTACAATGAGCAGTTCTTC. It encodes CSVVLGGPTYNEQFF.

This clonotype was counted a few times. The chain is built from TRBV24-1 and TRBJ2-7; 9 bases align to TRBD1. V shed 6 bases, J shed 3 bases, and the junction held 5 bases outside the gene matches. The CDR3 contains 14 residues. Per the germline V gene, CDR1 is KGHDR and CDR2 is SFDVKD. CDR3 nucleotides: TGTGCCACCAGTCGACAGGGGGGATACTACGAGCAGTACGTC. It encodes CATSRQGGYYEQYV.

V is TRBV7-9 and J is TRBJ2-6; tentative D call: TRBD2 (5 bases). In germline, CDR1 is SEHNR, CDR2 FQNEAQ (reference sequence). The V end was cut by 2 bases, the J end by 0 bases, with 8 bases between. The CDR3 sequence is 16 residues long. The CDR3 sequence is CASSLLGSSGANVLTF. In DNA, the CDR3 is TGTGCCAGCAGCTTATTGGGGAGCTCTGGGGCCAACGTCCTGACTTTC.